The 21 T cell receptor beta chains below all came from one sample that was sequenced in a study of control samples from healthy donors and cancer patients. Sequenced by immunoSEQ multiplex PCR; TCRdb stores in-frame clones only, minus some. The repertoire holds 100,000 to 150,000 clones, with 90% as singletons. The specimen sequenced was blood. These TCRs come from a man between 18 and 35 years old in good health.

The genes are TRBV2 and TRBJ2-7; D remains unclear. Germline values: CDR1 SNHLY, CDR2 FYNNEI. V was cut by 6 bases and J by 2 bases, with 11 bases left in between. This CDR3 is built from 13 residues. The DNA of the CDR3 is TGTGCCAGCAGAGGGCCGGCGGCCTACGAGCAGTACGTC. Amino acid sequence: CASRGPAAYEQYV.

The chain combines TRBV19 with TRBJ2-3; no definite D call. Germline V gene sequence: CDR1 LNHDA, CDR2 SQIVND (reference sequence). The V end was cut by 4 bases, the J end by 2 bases, with 13 bases between. CDR3 size: 15 residues. In DNA form, the CDR3 reads TGTGCCAGTAGTAGTCTATCCGGAAACACAGATACGCAGTATTTT. Protein sequence: CASSSLSGNTDTQYF.

V and J are TRBV6-6 and TRBJ1-1; tentative D call: TRBD1 (5 bases). This CDR3 contains 15 residues. Trimming stripped 6 bases from V and 1 base from J, with 15 bases between. CDR1 MNHNY and CDR2 SVGAGI come from the germline V gene (reference sequence). CDR3 in DNA: TGTGCCAGCAGCTATTTTACAGGACCGAACACTGAAGCTTTCTTT. This gives the protein CASSYFTGPNTEAFF.

V and J are TRBV7-3 and TRBJ2-1, with 7 bases that match TRBD2. CDR1 is SGHTA and CDR2 is FQGTGA in the germline V gene. Unmatched junction bases numbered 2, after V lost 0 bases and J lost 3 bases. The CDR3 sequence is 15 residues long. The CDR3 reads CASSLTGTNYNEQFF. The CDR3 coding sequence is TGTGCCAGCAGCTTAACGGGGACTAACTACAATGAGCAGTTCTTC. The variable domain in full, with the rest retrieved from reference TRBV7-3 and TRBJ2-1, is GAGVSQTPSNKVTEKGKYVELRCDPISGHTALYWYRQSLGQGPEFLIYFQGTGAADDSGLPNDRFFAVRPEGSVSTLKIQRTERGDSAVYLCASSLTGTNYNEQFFGPGTRLTVL.

This sequence joins TRBV6-5 and TRBJ2-7, with a tentative D call TRBD2 (5 bases). The CDR3 runs to 13 residues. Germline V gene lookup returns CDR1 MNHEY and CDR2 SVGAGI. V was cut by 2 bases and J by 6 bases, with 11 bases left in between. The CDR3 bases are TGTGCCAGCAGTTACGGGAGTTCGGGCGAGCAGTACTTC. This sequence encodes CASSYGSSGEQYF.

The chain combines TRBV19 with TRBJ1-2; D unclear. V lost 2 bases and J lost 1, with 8 bases in between. The germline V gene encodes CDR1 LNHDA and CDR2 SQIVND (reference sequence). The CDR3 totals 14 residues. CDR3 coding DNA: TGTGCCAGTAGTATAACCCGCCTTAACTATGGCTACACCTTC. Amino acids: CASSITRLNYGYTF.

The V gene is TRBV3-1 (or the pseudogene TRBV3-2), the J gene TRBJ1-6; D gene ambiguous. Trimming stripped 3 bases from V and 9 bases from J, with 12 bases between. Germline CDR1 is LGHDT and CDR2 is YNNKEL (reference sequence). CDR3 length: 14 amino acids. CDR3 residues: CASSQVATSSPLHF. CDR3 bases: TGTGCCAGCAGCCAGGTAGCGACGAGTTCACCCCTCCACTTT.

The V gene is TRBV5-5, the J gene TRBJ2-4; D might be TRBD1 or TRBD2, each matching 5 bases. There are 15 residues in the CDR3. The germline CDR1 and CDR2 sequences are SGHKS and YYEKEE (reference sequence). V shed 0 bases and J shed 8 bases, with 15 bases lying between them. DNA for the CDR3: TGTGCCAGCAGCTTGGCAGGGCGGGTCTGGGACATTCAGTACTTC. Protein: CASSLAGRVWDIQYF.

The genes are TRBV7-9 and TRBJ2-7, with a weak D call TRBD2 (7 bases). Germline values: CDR1 SEHNR, CDR2 FQNEAQ (reference sequence). CDR3 length: 12 residues. Trimming cost V 4 bases and J 6 bases, with 10 bases left between them. The CDR3 DNA reads TGTGCCAGCAGCTCTAGGGGGGGCGAGCAGTACTTC. Translating it yields CASSSRGGEQYF.

V gene TRBV20-1 combines with J gene TRBJ2-7; 10 bases match TRBD2. This CDR3 comprises 13 residues. The V segment lost 3 bases and the J segment 5 bases; nucleotides outside the gene matches: 4. Germline CDR1 DFQATT, CDR2 SNEGSKA (reference sequence). The CDR3 DNA sequence: TGCAGTGCTAGTCAGGGACTAGCGAACGAGCAGTACTTC. Its translation: CSASQGLANEQYF.

The rearrangement links TRBV30 to TRBJ1-1, with D possibly matching TRBD1 (6 bases). Trimming cost V 0 bases and J 10 bases, with 15 bases left between them. CDR1 is GTSNPN, CDR2 SVGIG, per germline (reference sequence). The CDR3 sequence is 13 residues long. In DNA, the CDR3 is TGTGCCTGGAGTGTAATGTCTCGGGGGCGAGCTTTCTTT. Its protein product is CAWSVMSRGRAFF.

This chain uses TRBV14 with TRBJ2-1; D uncertain. The germline CDR1 and CDR2 sequences are SGHDN and FVKESK. Trimming removed 5 bases at V and 3 bases at J, with 11 bases between. The CDR3 is 14 residues long. The chain's CDR3 is CASSSLVGYNEQFF. The CDR3 nucleotides read TGTGCCAGCAGCTCGTTGGTTGGCTACAATGAGCAGTTCTTC.

The chain couples TRBV12-3 or TRBV12-4 to TRBJ2-5; D uncertain. This CDR3 has 11 amino acids. V dropped 3 bases and J dropped 5 bases, with 4 bases sitting between them. CDR3 DNA sequence: TGTGCCAGCAGTTTTCTGGAGACCCAGTACTTC. This encodes CASSFLETQYF.

This clone has ten or more counts. V usage is TRBV28 and J usage is TRBJ1-2, with D perhaps matching TRBD1 (6 bases). The CDR3 is 14 amino acids. Trimming shortened V by 2 bases and J by 7 bases, and 14 bases separated the two germline ends. The V gene's germline CDR1 is MDHEN and CDR2 SYDVKM. The CDR3 sequence: CASSLPGAAGGYTF. Here the CDR3 DNA reads TGTGCCAGCAGTTTACCAGGGGCGGCCGGTGGCTACACCTTC.

The V gene is TRBV7-7, the J gene TRBJ2-5, with 16 bases identical to TRBD2. The CDR3 is 16 residues long. V was clipped by 10 bases and J by 4 bases; unmatched bases: 9. Germline lookup yields CDR1 SSHAT and CDR2 FNYEAQ (reference sequence). The CDR3 coding sequence is TGTGCCACCTCGGGACTAGCGGGGGGGATTGGAGAGACCCAGTACTTC. Translation: CATSGLAGGIGETQYF.

The chain links TRBV4-1 to TRBJ2-5; no reliable D call. The CDR3 loop spans 13 amino acids. Per germline, CDR1 MGHRA and CDR2 YSYEKL. V lost 4 bases to trimming and J lost 4 bases, with 10 bases between them. CDR3 DNA: TGCGCCAGCAGCCGATTGGAGCGAGAGACCCAGTACTTC. Its protein is CASSRLERETQYF.

This clone was detected only once. CDR3 sequence (DNA): TGTGCCAGCAGTTTTGGGACAGGGGGCGCCGGTCAGCCCCAGCATTTT. This codes for CASSFGTGGAGQPQHF. The V gene is TRBV28, the J gene TRBJ1-5, with TRBD1 identical over 12 bases. Germline V gene lookup returns CDR1 MDHEN and CDR2 SYDVKM. V was clipped by 3 bases and J by 6 bases; unmatched bases: 6. CDR3 length: 16 residues.

The genes are TRBV7-9 and TRBJ2-2; TRBD2 matches at 10 bases. Germline assignment: CDR1 SEHNR and CDR2 FQNEAQ (reference sequence). CDR3 size: 15 residues. V was pared by 5 bases and J by 7 bases, with 7 bases of the junction left unmatched. The CDR3 reads CASSPLAGAVGELFF. The CDR3 DNA reads as TGTGCCAGCAGCCCCCTAGCGGGAGCCGTCGGGGAGCTGTTTTTT.

The V gene is TRBV7-2, the J gene TRBJ2-1; possibly TRBD1 for D (7 bases). The CDR3 runs 15 residues. Germline lookup yields CDR1 SGHTA and CDR2 FQGNSA. V was pared by 4 bases and J by 8 bases, with 18 bases between. In DNA form, the CDR3 reads TGTGCCAGCAGCTCCCAGGGGGGTTTCGACTATGAGCAGTTCTTC. Translating gives CASSSQGGFDYEQFF. The full variable domain, its missing parts supplied by reference TRBV7-2 and TRBJ2-1, is GAGVSQSPSNKVTEKGKDVELRCDPISGHTALYWYRQSLGQGLEFLIYFQGNSAPDKSGLPSDRFSAERTGGSVSTLTIQRTQQEDSAVYLCASSSQGGFDYEQFFGPGTRLTVL.

Written as DNA, the CDR3 is TGTGCCAGCAGTGTGGAGAGCCACTCCTACAATGAGCAGTTCTTC. This translates into CASSVESHSYNEQFF. V is TRBV6-4 and J is TRBJ2-1; D remains unclear. V was cut by 4 bases and J by 0 bases, with 10 bases left in between. Germline values: CDR1 MRHNA, CDR2 SNTAGT. The CDR3 totals 15 residues.

The chain couples TRBV2 to TRBJ1-1; TRBD1 is a possible D gene (5 bases). CDR1 SNHLY and CDR2 FYNNEI come from the germline V gene. The CDR3 is made up of 10 amino acids. CDR3 sequence: CTTPGTEAFF. In DNA, the CDR3 is TGTACTACCCCTGGGACCGAAGCTTTCTTT.